This T cell receptor beta chain was captured in a study of vaccination and CD4 T cells after COVID-19 (dated by TCRdb to between 2020 and 2023). Turning to the overall study: Every convalescent patient had a positive nasal swab PCR test for SARS-CoV-2, with mild disease in several patients and severe disease in one. The time from the second vaccine dose to post-vaccine blood sampling had a median of roughly 79 days and ranged from about 12 to 250 days. Six males and four females were included in the convalescent cohort, with two Hispanic individuals, seven Caucasians, two Asians and one multiracial person represented. Overlapping spike peptide pools from SARS-CoV-2 and from the common cold coronaviruses HCoV-NL63, HCoV-OC43 and HCoV-229E were used as culture stimuli. Participants received two doses of either the Pfizer-BioNTech BNT162b2 vaccine (n=8) or the Moderna mRNA-1273 vaccine (n=2). In approximately eleven COVID-19 convalescent patients and a handful of infection-naive healthy vaccine recipients, the spike-specific CD4+ TCR repertoire before mRNA vaccination was compared with the repertoire after mRNA vaccination. Control cultures used a CEFX viral epitope pool as positive control, an HIV-1 Nef peptide pool as negative control, or no peptide. Post-COVID blood samples were collected from convalescent patients a median of about 92 days after diagnosis, with a range of roughly 30 to 161 days.

The paper as a whole reports these results and caveats: Only a relatively small number of convalescent patients were included in the study, and early timepoints following natural infection were not analyzed. The median number of SARS-CoV-2-reactive clonotypes rose from 20 to 25 after infection to around 40 after vaccination, but the change was not significant. Of the vaccine-specific clones in convalescent patients, 304 of 307, or nearly all, reacted only to SARS-CoV-2 spike and did not cross-react with common cold coronaviruses. Among the post-vaccine SARS-CoV-2-reactive clones in convalescent patients, a median around 90% showed up only after vaccination, which suggests vaccine-specific priming.

From V the trimming removes 7 bases and from J it removes 2 bases, while the gene matches leave 4 bases of the junction unaccounted for. The CDR3 runs 14 amino acids, cysteine and phenylalanine included. The kept DNA is CDR3 alone, 42 bases in frame from the first base. Remarks on this clonotype: Its antigen remains undetermined. Base qualities are not provided; no much larger clone lies one nucleotide away.

Sample treatment or condition, as interpreted from the label and publication: approximately 10-day PBMC culture with coronavirus spike peptide pools or control peptides (ViraFEST assay). To expand antigen-specific T cells with peptide pools and then pick out the expanded clonotypes through TCR sequencing, the study relied on the ViraFEST assay. The convalescent patients' positive SARS-CoV-2 PCR tests were from March to December 2020, which was before the Alpha, Beta and Delta variants emerged in the United States. Each well held approximately 2 million PBMCs cultured in IMDM containing about 5% human AB serum and approximately 9.8 IU/ml IL-2, with about 10 ug/ml peptide pools added. Half of the culture medium was replaced with fresh IL-2-containing medium on days 3 and 7. Once the cells had been in culture for 10 days, the EasySep CD4+ T cell isolation kit was used to isolate CD4+ T cells by negative selection. PBMCs were separated from whole blood using Ficoll-Paque Plus gradient centrifugation and then either used fresh or cryopreserved at -140C. Culture conditions were generally each tested in triplicate wells.

Receptors were amplified or captured by PCR. TCR sequencing of DNA from cultured CD4+ T cells used the Oncomine TCR Beta short-read assay at the Johns Hopkins FTIC core. Genomic DNA was extracted from the cultured CD4+ T cells with the QIAamp micro DNA kit. Oncomine TCR Beta libraries made from cultured CD4+ T cells were pooled using unique dual indexes and sequenced on an Illumina iSeq 100. The study's own analysis went as follows. Non-productive sequences were removed, and CDR3s that did not start with C, did not end with F or W, or were shorter than 7 amino acids were discarded. Antigen-specific clonotypes were identified using the MANAFEST web application through comparison of peptide-stimulated wells with reference and other culture wells. Positive clones required FDR below 0.05, an odds ratio above 5, and productive frequency above 0.1% in at least two of three replicate wells. Clonotypes that were significantly expanded in both SARS-CoV-2 spike wells and at least one common cold coronavirus spike condition were defined as cross-reactive. Similarity between CDR3 sequences was evaluated in R version 3.6.1 using Levenshtein distances (stringdist) and unrooted phylogenetic trees (ape). The public reads were run again by TCRdb, first through fastp at Q25 and then through MiXCR, and only productive beta chains were kept. Each CDR3 protein gets just one entry, which takes the most common genes and DNA from the rows behind it. The V and J calls and clone size come from TCRdb's table, not from the authors' own analysis. Counted in this sample were 5,500 to 6,500 distinct CDR3 sequences; approximately 80% of them appeared once. About 19% of the sample is in the top ten clones.

The source of this sequence is a human donor who had recovered from COVID-19. The rearrangement joined TRBV12-3 or TRBV12-4 to TRBJ2-3, and 9 junctional nucleotides match TRBD1. What was sequenced was CD4+ T cells from blood, cultured in vitro. The DNA sequence reads TGTGCCAGCATCCTACAGGGGGCCACAGATACGCAGTATTTT. This sequence encodes CASILQGATDTQYF.